A single sample is the source of the 28 T cell receptor beta chains below, sequenced in a study of cytomegalovirus exposure and HLA in healthy donors. Researchers ran the PCR with 60 Vbeta and 13 Jbeta primers. The data were produced by immunoSEQ multiplex PCR, yet TCRdb's version contains in-frame clones alone and is incomplete. The repertoire holds 100,000 or so clones, with around 62% as singletons. Material: PBMCs. The origin of the receptors is a woman under 40 in good health and CMV-seropositive.

The rearrangement links TRBV21-1 to TRBJ1-1; the table gives TRBD1 as D, unverified against the DNA. TRBV21-1 is designated a pseudogene. The length of the CDR3 is 13 residues. The CDR3 coding sequence is TGTGCCAGCAGAGGACAGAGGGGCACTGAAGCTTTCTTT. This gives the protein CASRGQRGTEAFF.

This chain joins TRBV5-1 and TRBJ1-1, with D possibly TRBD1 on 5 matching bases. V lost 0 bases and J 3 bases, leaving 15 bases between the germline ends. This CDR3 has 16 residues. Germline-derived CDR1 and CDR2 are SGHRS and YFSETQ. The CDR3 DNA reads TGCGCCAGCAGCTTGGGCTCGCGGGGGGTGTACACTGAAGCTTTCTTT. Its protein product is CASSLGSRGVYTEAFF.

The rearrangement links TRBV7-6 to TRBJ2-1, with 8 bases aligning to TRBD1. Germline V lookup: CDR1 SGHVS, CDR2 FNYEAQ. The CDR3 sequence is 13 residues long. V lost 3 bases, J lost 6 bases, and 1 base stayed unmatched. The CDR3: CASSLDRVNEQFF. The CDR3, as DNA: TGTGCCAGCAGCTTGGACAGGGTCAATGAGCAGTTCTTC.

This chain connects TRBV29-1 to TRBJ1-1, with TRBD1 as a possible D gene (5 bases). This CDR3 is 13 amino acids long. Per the germline V gene, CDR1 is SQVTM and CDR2 is ANQGSEA. V gave up 5 bases and J gave up 4 bases, with 14 bases separating them. The CDR3 is CSVISMGGTEAFF. The CDR3 DNA reads as TGCAGCGTTATCAGTATGGGGGGCACTGAAGCTTTCTTT. The full variable domain, its missing parts supplied by reference TRBV29-1 and TRBJ1-1, is SAVISQKPSRDICQRGTSLTIQCQVDSQVTMMFWYRQQPGQSLTLIATANQGSEATYESGFVIDKFPISRPNLTFSTLTVSNMSPEDSSIYLCSVISMGGTEAFFGQGTRLTVV.

The chain links TRBV7-3 to TRBJ2-5, with 7 bases fitting TRBD1. The V gene's germline CDR1 is SGHTA and CDR2 FQGTGA. The trim removed 4 bases at V and 2 bases at J, leaving 7 bases unmatched. CDR3 length: 15 residues. CDR3 region: CASSSSGTEQETQYF. CDR3 nucleotides: TGTGCCAGCAGCTCATCCGGGACAGAGCAAGAGACCCAGTACTTC.

The chain recombines TRBV10-3 with TRBJ1-3, with 10 bases aligning to TRBD1. V lost 3 bases to trimming and J lost 3 bases; unmatched junction nucleotides: 5. Germline assignment: CDR1 ENHRY and CDR2 SYGVKD. The CDR3 is 16 amino acids. The CDR3 nucleotides read TGTGCCATCAGTGATCCCGACAGGGGGCTTGGAAACACCATATATTTT. Translated: CAISDPDRGLGNTIYF.

The chain couples TRBV6-6 to TRBJ2-1; 7 nucleotides agree with TRBD2. The germline CDR1 and CDR2 sequences are MNHNY and SVGAGI (reference sequence). V gave up 7 bases and J gave up 9 bases; unmatched junction bases: 6. The CDR3 runs 12 residues. The CDR3 DNA is TGTGCCAGCAAGGTGAGGGAGGGTGAGCAGTTCTTC. The encoded protein is CASKVREGEQFF.

This clone was seen once. This chain links TRBV27 with TRBJ2-3; a possible D gene is TRBD2 (5 bases). The CDR3 has 12 amino acids. Trimming left V 5 bases short and J 11 bases short, with 14 bases between. CDR1 and CDR2 (germline): MNHEY, SMNVEV (reference sequence). The chain's CDR3 is CASSESRSGQYF. CDR3 nucleotide sequence: TGTGCCAGCAGTGAAAGTAGAAGCGGGCAGTATTTT.

This chain joins TRBV11-3 and TRBJ2-1; no clear D. Germline loops: CDR1 SGHNT, CDR2 YENEEA. This CDR3 region has 15 residues. V lost 6 bases to trimming and J lost 0 bases, with 12 bases between them. DNA for the CDR3: TGTGCCAGCAGTCCCCTGTCTCGCTCCTACAATGAGCAGTTCTTC. This encodes CASSPLSRSYNEQFF.

The table lists this clone with a few counts. CDR3 amino acids: CASSFSLAGTGELFF. The CDR3, as DNA: TGCGCCAGCAGCTTTTCCCTAGCAGGCACCGGGGAGCTGTTTTTT. The V and J genes are TRBV5-1 and TRBJ2-2; tentative D call: TRBD2 (5 bases). CDR1 and CDR2 from the germline V gene are SGHRS and YFSETQ. With 2 bases removed from V and 4 bases from J, the gap between germline ends came to 12 bases. The CDR3 runs to 15 residues.

V and J are TRBV18 and TRBJ1-1; 8 bases are a match to TRBD1. Trimming cost V 6 bases and J 1 base; bases outside gene matches: 4. In germline, CDR1 is KGHSH, CDR2 LQKENI. CDR3 size: 14 residues. CDR3 in amino acids: CASSPTGANTEAFF. CDR3 DNA sequence: TGTGCCAGCTCCCCGACAGGGGCGAACACTGAAGCTTTCTTT.

This clone was counted a single time. The chain combines TRBV2 with TRBJ2-3, with TRBD2 matching 9 bases. CDR1 is SNHLY and CDR2 is FYNNEI in the germline V gene. CDR3 length: 15 amino acids. After removal of 9 bases from V and 6 bases from J, the junction contained 13 bases not matched to a gene. The CDR3 nucleotides read TGTGCCAGTGGAGTCCAGCGGGGGGCCGGGGATACGCAGTATTTT. This codes for CASGVQRGAGDTQYF.

The chain couples TRBV7-9 to TRBJ2-5; D remains unclear. The V end was cut by 5 bases, the J end by 5 bases, with 15 bases between. Per the germline V gene, CDR1 is SEHNR and CDR2 is FQNEAQ (reference sequence). This CDR3 is built from 14 residues. The CDR3 nucleotides read TGTGCCAGCAGCGACATTCGGTTAGTGGAGACCCAGTACTTC. This sequence encodes CASSDIRLVETQYF.

The chain joins TRBV9 to TRBJ1-3; D is perhaps TRBD1 (5 bases). V was cut by 3 bases and J by 4 bases, with 20 bases left in between. Looked up from germline, CDR1 is SGDLS and CDR2 is YYNGEE. The CDR3 length is 17 residues. CDR3 nucleotides: TGTGCCAGCAGCGGTTCCTGGAGGGGTAAAGAAGGAAACACCATATATTTT. Translating it yields CASSGSWRGKEGNTIYF.

This sequence joins TRBV11-3 and TRBJ1-1; 9 bases are shared with TRBD1. There are 18 residues in the CDR3. Germline CDR1 is SGHNT and CDR2 is YENEEA. V trimming: 2 bases; J trimming: 4 bases; junction bases outside the gene matches: 14. This CDR3 is CASSLYPGQGRSSTEAFF. As DNA, the CDR3 is TGTGCCAGCAGCTTATACCCGGGACAGGGAAGGTCCAGCACTGAAGCTTTCTTT.

The V and J genes are TRBV5-4 and TRBJ2-7, with a possible D match to TRBD2 (7 bases). The ends were cut back, 4 bases at V and 3 bases at J, with 14 bases in the middle. Germline assignment: CDR1 SGHNT and CDR2 YYREEE (reference sequence). CDR3 length: 14 amino acids. CDR3 amino acids: CASSRGRGNYEQYF. The CDR3 DNA follows: TGTGCCAGCAGCCGTGGGAGGGGGAACTACGAGCAGTACTTC.

The sample holds one count of this clone. The chain joins TRBV27 to TRBJ1-1; D is unresolved. The CDR3 loop spans 16 amino acids. V gave up 2 bases and J gave up 1 base, with 14 bases separating them. Germline assignment: CDR1 MNHEY and CDR2 SMNVEV (reference sequence). CDR3 sequence (DNA): TGTGCCAGCAGTTTAATCGGCTGGAACAGGAACACTGAAGCTTTCTTT. Protein: CASSLIGWNRNTEAFF.

This sequence joins TRBV5-1 and TRBJ2-1; D is perhaps TRBD1 (5 bases). Germline V gene lookup returns CDR1 SGHRS and CDR2 YFSETQ. The V gene lost 4 bases and the J gene lost 1 base, with 9 bases spanning the gap. The CDR3 runs to 14 residues. For the CDR3, the DNA is TGCGCCAGCAGCGCCGACAGTTCCTACAATGAGCAGTTCTTC. This gives the protein CASSADSSYNEQFF.

The chain employs TRBV28 and TRBJ1-4, with TRBD1 matching 9 bases. V lost 2 bases to trimming and J lost 2 bases; unmatched junction nucleotides: 3. The CDR3 is 16 residues long. Germline loops: CDR1 MDHEN, CDR2 SYDVKM. CDR3 in DNA: TGTGCCAGCAGTTTACCGGGGACAGGGACTAATGAAAAACTGTTTTTT. Translating gives CASSLPGTGTNEKLFF.

This clone was counted only a few times. The rearrangement links TRBV6-6 to TRBJ1-1; 8 bases match TRBD1. Germline loops: CDR1 MNHNY, CDR2 SVGAGI (reference sequence). The CDR3 totals 13 residues. Trimming removed 2 bases from V and 11 bases from J; junction bases left unmatched: 7. The CDR3 sequence is CASSYSRGRGAFF. The CDR3 DNA is TGTGCCAGCAGTTACAGCAGGGGGCGTGGGGCTTTCTTT.

The genes are TRBV7-6 and TRBJ2-7, with D perhaps matching TRBD2 (6 bases). Trimming pared 1 base from V and 6 bases from J, leaving 16 bases between. The CDR3 consists of 15 residues. Per germline, CDR1 SGHVS and CDR2 FNYEAQ. CDR3 amino acids: CASSLDAGLPIEQYF. The DNA for the CDR3 is TGTGCCAGCAGCTTAGATGCGGGGCTCCCGATCGAGCAGTACTTC.

A few counts support this clone. Additional DNA sequences in this sample encode the identical CDR3. This chain uses TRBV29-1 with TRBJ2-7, with 11 bases identical to TRBD1. The CDR3 loop spans 14 amino acids. V lost 3 bases, J lost 4 bases, and 5 bases stayed unmatched. The germline V gene has CDR1 SQVTM and CDR2 ANQGSEA. As DNA, the CDR3 is TGCAGCGTTGAGGAGGGGGACAGGGGGTACGAGCAGTACTTC. Translated: CSVEEGDRGYEQYF.

J is TRBJ2-7 and V is TRBV7-9; TRBD1 aligns across 7 bases. The junction had 3 bases not matched to a gene; V was cut back by 1 base and J by 3 bases. The CDR3 sequence is 14 residues long. The germline CDR1 and CDR2 sequences are SEHNR and FQNEAQ (reference sequence). The CDR3 loop is CASSLGGTVYEQYF. In nucleotides, the CDR3 is TGTGCCAGCAGCTTAGGTGGGACAGTCTACGAGCAGTACTTC.

CDR3 protein: CAISRTSGTYEQYF. The CDR3 bases are TGTGCCATCAGTCGGACTAGCGGGACCTACGAGCAGTACTTC. The chain has TRBV10-3 and TRBJ2-7, with TRBD2 identical over 12 bases. J gave up 2 bases and V 5 bases, and 1 base lay outside the gene matches. This CDR3 is built from 14 residues. CDR1 is ENHRY and CDR2 is SYGVKD in the germline V gene.

About this clone itself: Other DNA sequences of this sample code for an identical CDR3. The rearrangement joins TRBV5-1 to TRBJ2-3, with 10 bases aligning to TRBD2. Germline loops: CDR1 SGHRS, CDR2 YFSETQ. V gave up 2 bases and J gave up 1 base; unmatched junction bases: 1. The CDR3 covers 15 residues. The CDR3 loop reads CASSLTSGGTDTQYF. CDR3 DNA sequence: TGCGCCAGCAGCTTAACTAGCGGGGGCACAGATACGCAGTATTTT. Using reference TRBV5-1 and TRBJ2-3 for the parts outside the CDR3, the full variable domain is KAGVTQTPRYLIKTRGQQVTLSCSPISGHRSVSWYQQTPGQGLQFLFEYFSETQRNKGNFPGRFSGRQFSNSRSEMNVSTLELGDSALYLCASSLTSGGTDTQYFGPGTRLTVL.

The chain recombines TRBV7-9 with TRBJ2-5, with D possibly being TRBD2 (5 bases). Between the trimmed V and J ends, which lost 1 base and 11 bases, there was a span of 11 bases. Germline V CDR1 and CDR2: SEHNR, FQNEAQ (reference sequence). The CDR3 covers 12 residues. The CDR3 DNA reads TGTGCCAGCAGCTTAGTGAGCCGCGGGCAGTACTTC. Protein product: CASSLVSRGQYF. The full variable domain, with the rest looked up from reference TRBV7-9 and TRBJ2-5, is DTGVSQNPRHKITKRGQNVTFRCDPISEHNRLYWYRQTLGQGPEFLTYFQNEAQLEKSRLLSDRFSAERPKGSFSTLEIQRTEQGDSAMYLCASSLVSRGQYFGPGTRLLVL.

This clone has a handful of counts. The chain has TRBV10-2 and TRBJ2-7; 9 positions match TRBD1. The CDR3 consists of 13 residues. Germline V lookup: CDR1 WSHSY, CDR2 SAAADI. J lost 2 bases, V lost 8 bases, and 4 bases had no gene match. The CDR3 sequence: CASLGQGTYEQYF. CDR3 in DNA: TGCGCCAGCCTAGGACAGGGGACCTACGAGCAGTACTTC.

The CDR3 DNA reads as TGTGCCAGCAGCTTGCATAGCGGCTCCTACGAGCAGTACTTC. It codes for CASSLHSGSYEQYF. The rearrangement uses TRBV5-4 and TRBJ2-5, with D possibly TRBD2 on 6 matching bases. The J call may be faulty, since TRBJ2-7 better matches the DNA end. CDR1 and CDR2 from the germline V gene are SGHNT and YYREEE (reference sequence). The CDR3 extends over 14 amino acids.